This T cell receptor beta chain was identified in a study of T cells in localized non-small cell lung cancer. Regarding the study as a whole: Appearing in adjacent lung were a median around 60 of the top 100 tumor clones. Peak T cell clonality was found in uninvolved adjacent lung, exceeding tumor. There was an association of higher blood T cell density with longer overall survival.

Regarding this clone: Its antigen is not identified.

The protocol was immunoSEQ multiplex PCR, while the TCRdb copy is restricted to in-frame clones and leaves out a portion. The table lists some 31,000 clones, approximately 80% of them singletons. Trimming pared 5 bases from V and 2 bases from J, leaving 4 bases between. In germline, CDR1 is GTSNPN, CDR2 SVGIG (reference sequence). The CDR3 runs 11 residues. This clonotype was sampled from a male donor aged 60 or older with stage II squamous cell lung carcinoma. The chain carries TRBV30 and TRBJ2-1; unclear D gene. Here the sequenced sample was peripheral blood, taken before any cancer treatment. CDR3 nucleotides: TGTGCCTGGGATACCTACAATGAGCAGTTCTTC. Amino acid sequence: CAWDTYNEQFF.